This record concerns one T cell receptor beta chain sequence. Its antigen is undetermined. The CDR3 loop spans 15 amino acids. CDR1 is LNHNV and CDR2 is YYDKDF in the germline V gene (reference sequence). Trimming stripped 5 bases from V and 0 bases from J, with 14 bases between. RNA in amounts of roughly 0.45 to 1 ug was reverse transcribed with random hexamers. TCRdb independently ran MiXCR on the immunoSEQ multiplex PCR reads; one entry per CDR3 protein. The sample records approximately 200,000 distinct CDR3 sequences, around 95% being singletons. The data were taken from a study of CD8 T cells in Susac syndrome. The study's findings and limits: That the number of individuals in its TCR sequencing and HLA analysis was relatively small was acknowledged by the study.

This chain connects TRBV15 to TRBJ2-7; TRBD2 might be the D (6 bases). The origin of this receptor is a human donor with multiple sclerosis. The sequencing sample was made of CD4+ T cells from PBMCs. CDR3 in amino acids: CATSFRRGSSYEQYV. Written as DNA, the CDR3 is TGTGCCACCAGCTTCCGGCGGGGCAGCTCCTACGAGCAGTACGTC.